Following are 27 T cell receptor beta chains from one sample sequenced in a study of radiotherapy plus CTLA-4 blockade in lung cancer. This table comes from immunoSEQ multiplex PCR, and its TCRdb copy is limited to in-frame clones, with some not included. Among approximately 94,000 clones listed, around 80% were seen once. The sequenced sample was peripheral blood, obtained from a patient treated with radiotherapy plus ipilimumab. All receptors come from a human donor with non-small cell lung cancer that progressed on radiotherapy plus ipilimumab.

The chain is built from TRBV30 and TRBJ2-3, with 8 bases identical to TRBD2. The CDR3 is 15 amino acids. In germline, CDR1 is GTSNPN, CDR2 SVGIG (reference sequence). Losses at the gene ends were 0 bases for V and 8 bases for J; bases not matched to a gene: 10. CDR3 coding DNA: TGTGCCTGGAGTGTACATGACGGGAGGGGGATTACGCAGTATTTT. Translated, it gives CAWSVHDGRGITQYF.

This clone appeared a single time. This chain's CDR3 is CASSLNAAGNTIYF. CDR3 sequence (DNA): TGTGCCAGCAGCTTAAATGCAGCTGGAAACACCATATATTTT. The gene calls are TRBV7-3 and TRBJ1-3; D remains ambiguous. CDR1 is SGHTA and CDR2 is FQGTGA in the germline V gene. The germline V and J ends were trimmed by 1 base and 2 bases, with 6 bases remaining between them. The CDR3 contains 14 residues.

The table lists this clone with a few counts. The junction shows a germline mismatch at one end, possibly a read error. This chain connects TRBV7-6 to TRBJ2-7; 10 bases align to TRBD2. Germline assignment: CDR1 SGHVS and CDR2 FNYEAQ. The CDR3 is 17 amino acids. CDR3 DNA: TGTGCCAGCAGGTTAGCGGGGGGTTTGGGCGGGTACTACGAGCAGTACTTC. Its protein is CASRLAGGLGGYYEQYF.

This clone was found once. The rearrangement links TRBV30 to TRBJ2-3; 11 bases line up with TRBD2. V lost 0 bases, J lost 0 bases, and 2 bases stayed unmatched. Germline CDR1 reads GTSNPN; CDR2 reads SVGIG (reference sequence). The CDR3 runs 16 residues. CDR3 sequence reads: CAWSVGTSGSTDTQYF. Written as DNA, the CDR3 is TGTGCCTGGAGTGTAGGGACTAGCGGTAGCACAGATACGCAGTATTTT. Filled out from reference TRBV30 and TRBJ2-3, the complete variable domain reads SQTIHQWPATLVQPVGSPLSLECTVEGTSNPNLYWYRQAAGRGLQLLFYSVGIGQISSEVPQNLSASRPQDRQFILSSKKLLLSDSGFYLCAWSVGTSGSTDTQYFGPGTRLTVL.

This clone was counted once. The rearrangement uses TRBV18 and TRBJ1-2; perhaps TRBD1 as D (5 bases). V was shortened by 6 bases and J by 2 bases, with 13 bases between the two germline ends. The CDR3 contains 14 residues. The V gene's germline CDR1 is KGHSH and CDR2 LQKENI. The CDR3 sequence: CASSPPAGNYGYTF. The CDR3 DNA sequence: TGTGCCAGCTCCCCTCCCGCAGGGAACTATGGCTACACCTTC.

This clone was detected only once. The chain is built from TRBV6-1 and TRBJ1-2, with TRBD1 as a possible D gene (6 bases). V gave up 7 bases and J gave up 2 bases, with 17 bases separating them. In germline, CDR1 is MNHNS, CDR2 SASEGT. The CDR3 loop spans 15 amino acids. CDR3 coding DNA: TGTGCCAGCACCCTTGCGACAGGTGCGAACTATGGCTACACCTTC. Its translation: CASTLATGANYGYTF.

This clone turned up a few times. The J gene is TRBJ1-3, the V gene TRBV19; D is unresolved. This CDR3 contains 14 residues. Trimming took off 5 bases at V and 3 bases at J, with 11 bases between the two ends. Germline V gives CDR1 LNHDA, CDR2 SQIVND (reference sequence). CDR3 loop: CASSEPAFGNTIYF. The CDR3 nucleotides read TGTGCCAGTAGTGAGCCGGCTTTTGGAAACACCATATATTTT.

J is TRBJ2-7 and V is TRBV11-2; D gene uncertain. The CDR3 is 12 residues long. V was pared by 1 base and J by 4 bases, with 5 bases between. Per germline, CDR1 SGHAT and CDR2 FQNNGV. CDR3 sequence: CASSLAAYEQYF. CDR3 DNA: TGTGCCAGCAGCTTAGCCGCATACGAGCAGTACTTC.

The V call is TRBV5-1, the J call TRBJ2-1, with TRBD2 as a possible D gene (6 bases). V was pared by 4 bases and J by 0 bases, with 11 bases between. The germline V gene has CDR1 SGHRS and CDR2 YFSETQ. The CDR3 spans 15 residues. CDR3 in DNA: TGCGCCAGCAGCCGAGCGGGCACCTCCTACAATGAGCAGTTCTTC. It is translated as CASSRAGTSYNEQFF.

V and J are TRBV6-4 and TRBJ2-1, with D possibly being TRBD1 (6 bases). V was clipped by 4 bases and J by 4 bases, with 14 bases between them. CDR1 is MRHNA, CDR2 SNTAGT, per germline. CDR3 length: 15 amino acids. DNA of the CDR3: TGTGCCAGCAGTGCCACGGACAGTGGGTACAATGAGCAGTTCTTC. It encodes CASSATDSGYNEQFF.

The chain links TRBV6-6 to TRBJ1-2; D is unresolved. CDR1 is MNHNY and CDR2 is SVGAGI in the germline V gene (reference sequence). The CDR3 runs to 16 residues. The V end was cut by 2 bases, the J end by 0 bases, with 13 bases between. CDR3 sequence (DNA): TGTGCCAGCAGTTACCACACCCTCTTAGCTAACTATGGCTACACCTTC. It translates to CASSYHTLLANYGYTF.

V is TRBV11-3 and J is TRBJ2-5; D unclear. The CDR3 has 13 residues. CDR1 is SGHNT and CDR2 is YENEEA in the germline V gene. V was cut by 2 bases and J by 0 bases, with 4 bases left in between. CDR3 in amino acids: CASSLKHQETQYF. The CDR3 DNA reads as TGTGCCAGCAGCTTAAAACACCAAGAGACCCAGTACTTC.

The V call is TRBV28, the J call TRBJ2-2, with 7 bases aligning to TRBD2. Germline CDR1 is MDHEN and CDR2 is SYDVKM. J was trimmed by 7 bases and V by 5 bases; bases with no gene match: 4. The CDR3 covers 13 residues. The CDR3 region has the DNA TGTGCCAGCAGTCTCGGGAGGTTCGGGGAGCTGTTTTTT. Protein product: CASSLGRFGELFF.

V is TRBV28 and J is TRBJ1-2, with D perhaps TRBD1 (6 bases). This CDR3 is 15 amino acids long. Germline V gives CDR1 MDHEN, CDR2 SYDVKM. The germline V and J ends were trimmed by 2 bases and 6 bases, with 16 bases remaining between them. The CDR3 here is CASSLGWRGADGYTF. The CDR3 nucleotides are TGTGCCAGCAGTTTAGGCTGGCGGGGGGCGGATGGCTACACCTTC.

The chain has TRBV2 and TRBJ2-7, with D perhaps given as TRBD1 or TRBD2 (5 bases each). Germline V lookup: CDR1 SNHLY, CDR2 FYNNEI. Trimming stripped 6 bases from V and 3 bases from J, with 12 bases between. CDR3 length: 13 residues. The CDR3 spells CASRTGADYEQYV. DNA of the CDR3: TGTGCCAGCAGGACCGGGGCAGACTACGAGCAGTACGTC.

This chain uses TRBV9 with TRBJ1-4, with TRBD1 identical over 7 bases. CDR1 and CDR2 from the germline V gene are SGDLS and YYNGEE. The CDR3 has 14 amino acids. V shed 3 bases and J 11 bases; nucleotides not matched to a gene: 10. CDR3 loop: CASSESGTAGKLFF. The CDR3 DNA reads TGTGCCAGCAGCGAATCCGGGACAGCTGGGAAACTGTTTTTT.

V and J are TRBV5-6 and TRBJ2-7; tentatively, D is TRBD2 (5 bases). Deletions cut 4 bases from V and 1 base from J, with 12 bases between. Germline V gene data show CDR1 as SGHDT and CDR2 as YYEEEE. This CDR3 comprises 14 residues. DNA for the CDR3: TGTGCCAGCAGCGAACTAGGCGGGTCCTACGAGCAGTACTTC. Amino acids: CASSELGGSYEQYF. Using reference TRBV5-6 and TRBJ2-7 for the parts outside the CDR3, the full variable domain is DAGVTQSPTHLIKTRGQQVTLRCSPKSGHDTVSWYQQALGQGPQFIFQYYEEEERQRGNFPDRFSGHQFPNYSSELNVNALLLGDSALYLCASSELGGSYEQYFGPGTRLTVT.

This chain uses TRBV2 with TRBJ2-1, with D maybe TRBD2 (6 bases). Trimming removed 4 bases from V and 0 bases from J, with 10 bases in between. CDR1 is SNHLY, CDR2 FYNNEI, per germline. This CDR3 spans 15 amino acids. The CDR3 DNA is TGTGCCAGCAGTGCCGACGGGAGCTCCTACAATGAGCAGTTCTTC. It codes for CASSADGSSYNEQFF.

The V gene is TRBV18, the J gene TRBJ2-3, with D perhaps assigned TRBD1 or TRBD2 (6 bases each). From germline, CDR1 is KGHSH and CDR2 LQKENI. CDR3 length: 15 amino acids. V was clipped by 3 bases and J by 4 bases, with 14 bases between them. The CDR3 loop is CASSPRRGFADTQYF. The CDR3 DNA is TGTGCCAGCTCACCCCGGAGGGGGTTCGCAGATACGCAGTATTTT.

This clone came up once. The chain links TRBV2 to TRBJ2-2; 10 bases agree with TRBD2. From germline, CDR1 is SNHLY and CDR2 FYNNEI. This CDR3 spans 14 amino acids. V was pared by 5 bases and J by 6 bases, with 3 bases of the junction left unmatched. The CDR3 DNA follows: TGTGCCAGCAGTCTAGCGGGAGCGGCCGGGGAGCTGTTTTTT. It translates to CASSLAGAAGELFF.

This clone has more than one count but fewer than ten. The V call is TRBV6-1, the J call TRBJ2-7; tentatively, D is TRBD1 (5 bases). CDR1 MNHNS and CDR2 SASEGT come from the germline V gene. This CDR3 is 17 amino acids long. V lost 1 base to trimming and J lost 4 bases, with 20 bases between them. CDR3 amino acids: CASSEVNIHRGRYEQYF. The CDR3 DNA follows: TGTGCCAGCAGTGAAGTAAATATACATAGGGGCAGGTACGAGCAGTACTTC.

Comment on this clone: Other nucleotide sequences in the sample specify the same CDR3. This chain uses TRBV6-1 with TRBJ2-5; 7 bases match TRBD2. J gave up 4 bases and V 1 base, and 12 bases lay outside the gene matches. The CDR3 loop spans 17 amino acids. Germline V gene data show CDR1 as MNHNS and CDR2 as SASEGT. The DNA for the CDR3 is TGTGCCAGCAGTGAAGTGGGGGGAGGGGTTCGGGGAGAGACCCAGTACTTC. Protein product: CASSEVGGGVRGETQYF.

The genes are TRBV11-3 and TRBJ2-2; 8 positions match TRBD2. Unmatched junction bases numbered 3, after V lost 5 bases and J lost 4 bases. This CDR3 region has 14 residues. In germline, CDR1 is SGHNT, CDR2 YENEEA. The CDR3 DNA reads as TGTGCCAGCAGCCCTGGGACTAGCACCGGGGAGCTGTTTTTT. Its protein product is CASSPGTSTGELFF.

The gene calls are TRBV5-6 and TRBJ2-1, with unresolved D. The V and J ends lost 4 bases and 4 bases respectively, with 9 bases between them. The CDR3 spans 13 residues. Per germline, CDR1 SGHDT and CDR2 YYEEEE. CDR3 protein: CASSAKFYNEQFF. The CDR3 DNA sequence: TGTGCCAGCAGCGCGAAATTTTACAATGAGCAGTTCTTC.

This chain joins TRBV28 and TRBJ2-7, with 9 bases matching TRBD2. Per the germline V gene, CDR1 is MDHEN and CDR2 is SYDVKM. Trimming took 5 bases from V and 6 from J; bases not matched to a gene: 8. This CDR3 is 14 amino acids long. CDR3 sequence (DNA): TGTGCCAGCAGTCCCCATAGCGGGAGACGCGAGCAGTACGTC. Translation gives CASSPHSGRREQYV.

This chain links TRBV28 with TRBJ1-2; possibly TRBD1 for D (5 bases). V lost 2 bases to trimming and J lost 2 bases, with 18 bases between them. The CDR3 length is 17 residues. Germline V gene data show CDR1 as MDHEN and CDR2 as SYDVKM. CDR3 amino acids: CASSLAGAQTVNYGYTF. CDR3 nucleotide sequence: TGTGCCAGCAGTTTAGCCGGGGCACAAACCGTAAACTATGGCTACACCTTC.

The rearrangement joins TRBV18 to TRBJ2-5; no clear D. V shed 2 bases and J shed 2 bases, with 6 bases lying between them. Germline CDR1 reads KGHSH; CDR2 reads LQKENI. The CDR3 is made up of 13 amino acids. Here the CDR3 DNA reads TGTGCCAGCTCACCAGAACAGCAAGAGACCCAGTACTTC. The encoded protein is CASSPEQQETQYF.